These 32 T cell receptor beta chains were sequenced from one sample in a study of blood T cell repertoires in COVID-19. Only in-frame clones appear in the TCRdb table, and some are missing; sequencing was by immunoSEQ multiplex PCR. The profile shows just over 150,000 clones, almost 85% of them singletons. Sequencing was carried out using peripheral blood. Source of these receptors: an elderly woman with acute or convalescent COVID-19.

The V and J genes are TRBV19 and TRBJ2-3, with 12 bases that match TRBD2. The ends lost 5 bases at V and 3 bases at J; junction bases unmatched: 9. The germline V gene encodes CDR1 LNHDA and CDR2 SQIVND (reference sequence). The CDR3 spans 17 residues. This CDR3 reads CASSPRVTSGSTDTQYF. In DNA, the CDR3 is TGTGCCAGTAGTCCCCGAGTGACTAGCGGGAGTACAGATACGCAGTATTTT.

In its sample, this clone was seen many times. This sequence joins TRBV5-6 and TRBJ1-2; D unclear. The V end lost 2 bases, the J end lost 0 bases, and 14 bases lay between the germline ends. CDR3 length equals 16 residues. Germline CDR1 SGHDT, CDR2 YYEEEE. The CDR3 DNA sequence: TGTGCCAGCAGCTTAATGAGGGCAGGTCCTAACTATGGCTACACCTTC. Residues: CASSLMRAGPNYGYTF.

This clone was counted only a few times. The gene calls are TRBV28 and TRBJ1-6; D gene ambiguous. V lost 7 bases to trimming and J lost 6 bases, with 13 bases between them. Per the germline V gene, CDR1 is MDHEN and CDR2 is SYDVKM. This CDR3 spans 14 amino acids. CDR3 residues: CASTLMSINSPLHF. CDR3 nucleotides: TGTGCCAGCACCCTAATGTCGATTAATTCACCCCTCCACTTT.

The V and J genes are TRBV30 and TRBJ2-2, with 7 bases lining up with TRBD1. The V gene's germline CDR1 is GTSNPN and CDR2 SVGIG (reference sequence). With V trimmed by 7 bases and J by 1 base, 0 bases remained unmatched. The CDR3 covers 12 residues. The CDR3 nucleotides are TGTGCCTCAGGGGGGAACACCGGGGAGCTGTTTTTT. Encoded protein: CASGGNTGELFF. The whole variable domain, filled in from reference TRBV30 and TRBJ2-2, reads SQTIHQWPATLVQPVGSPLSLECTVEGTSNPNLYWYRQAAGRGLQLLFYSVGIGQISSEVPQNLSASRPQDRQFILSSKKLLLSDSGFYLCASGGNTGELFFGEGSRLTVL.

There are a few counts of this clone. In DNA, the CDR3 is TGCGCCAGCAGCTTGGCCACGTGGGCTTCTTACGAGCAGTACTTC. This codes for CASSLATWASYEQYF. The chain has TRBV5-1 and TRBJ2-7; no definite D call. V was clipped by 0 bases and J by 4 bases, with 14 bases between them. Looked up from germline, CDR1 is SGHRS and CDR2 is YFSETQ. The CDR3 is made up of 15 amino acids.

V gene TRBV11-2 combines with J gene TRBJ2-1; 7 bases are a match to TRBD2. The trim removed 7 bases at V and 10 bases at J, leaving 7 bases unmatched. The CDR3 is 12 amino acids. CDR1 SGHAT and CDR2 FQNNGV come from the germline V gene. The CDR3 DNA is TGTGCCAGCAACCGGGCGGGACTAGAGCAGTTCTTC. Encoded protein: CASNRAGLEQFF.

The rearrangement uses TRBV18 and TRBJ2-1; 8 bases agree with TRBD2. Trimming at V came to 4 bases and at J to 4 bases, leaving 9 bases not matched to a gene. The CDR3 runs to 16 residues. Germline CDR1 reads KGHSH; CDR2 reads LQKENI. The CDR3 DNA follows: TGTGCCAGCTCACGGGCGGTGGCTAGCGGGTACAATGAGCAGTTCTTC. Translating gives CASSRAVASGYNEQFF.

This chain joins TRBV11-2 and TRBJ2-7, with 9 bases aligning to TRBD1. The CDR3 loop spans 15 amino acids. The V gene's germline CDR1 is SGHAT and CDR2 FQNNGV. V trimming: 4 bases; J trimming: 7 bases; junction bases outside the gene matches: 11. The CDR3 sequence: CASSYPGQGVREQYF. CDR3 bases: TGTGCCAGCAGCTACCCGGGACAGGGAGTGAGGGAGCAGTACTTC.

The CDR3 region is CASSYLDRVGEQYF. CDR3 nucleotide sequence: TGTGCCAGCAGTTATCTGGACAGGGTAGGCGAGCAGTACTTC. This chain links TRBV6-2 or TRBV6-3 with TRBJ2-7; TRBD1 aligns across 8 bases. Losses at the gene ends were 3 bases for V and 6 bases for J; bases not matched to a gene: 7. The CDR3 extends over 14 amino acids. Germline values: CDR1 MNHEY, CDR2 SVGEGT.

The chain joins TRBV5-1 to TRBJ2-3; 8 bases align to TRBD2. This CDR3 comprises 15 residues. The trim removed 2 bases at V and 1 base at J, leaving 3 bases unmatched. Per germline, CDR1 SGHRS and CDR2 YFSETQ. The CDR3: CASSLAGDRTDTQYF. In nucleotides, the CDR3 is TGCGCCAGCAGCTTAGCGGGAGATCGCACAGATACGCAGTATTTT.

The gene calls are TRBV11-2 and TRBJ2-1; 10 positions match TRBD2. Germline V gene sequence: CDR1 SGHAT, CDR2 FQNNGV. The CDR3 spans 18 residues. V lost 3 bases to trimming and J lost 9 bases; unmatched junction nucleotides: 17. CDR3 in amino acids: CASSLDGSGRGLGGEQFF. CDR3 bases: TGTGCCAGCAGCTTGGATGGCAGCGGGAGGGGACTTGGTGGTGAGCAGTTCTTC.

The chain uses TRBV11-2 and TRBJ2-7, with no clear D. CDR3 size: 12 residues. Per the germline V gene, CDR1 is SGHAT and CDR2 is FQNNGV. V lost 4 bases to trimming and J lost 6 bases, with 10 bases between them. The CDR3 DNA sequence: TGTGCCAGCAGCTCCCCCTCGGGCGAGCAGTACTTC. It translates to CASSSPSGEQYF. The full variable domain, rest sourced from reference TRBV11-2 and TRBJ2-7, is EAGVAQSPRYKIIEKRQSVAFWCNPISGHATLYWYQQILGQGPKLLIQFQNNGVVDDSQLPKDRFSAERLKGVDSTLKIQPAKLEDSAVYLCASSSPSGEQYFGPGTRLTVT.

This clone was recorded once. The rearrangement joins TRBV7-8 to TRBJ2-7; 7 bases line up with TRBD1. The V gene's germline CDR1 is SGHVS and CDR2 FQNEAQ. The trim removed 3 bases at V and 4 bases at J, leaving 9 bases unmatched. This CDR3 is 15 amino acids long. The CDR3: CASSFHRGLRYEQYF. As DNA, the CDR3 is TGTGCCAGCAGCTTCCACAGGGGTCTGCGTTACGAGCAGTACTTC.

The rearrangement links TRBV19 to TRBJ2-7, with D possibly matching TRBD2 (6 bases). Germline V gene lookup returns CDR1 LNHDA and CDR2 SQIVND (reference sequence). V lost 3 bases to trimming and J lost 3 bases, with 18 bases between them. The CDR3 consists of 16 residues. CDR3 bases: TGTGCCAGTAGTATTAACTGGGACTCCTGGCGCTACGAGCAGTACTTC. Protein sequence: CASSINWDSWRYEQYF.

In its sample, this clone was seen once. This sequence joins TRBV5-1 and TRBJ1-3, with unresolved D. This CDR3 comprises 13 residues. The V and J ends lost 1 base and 4 bases respectively, with 6 bases between them. Germline values: CDR1 SGHRS, CDR2 YFSETQ. The CDR3 loop is CASSLQSGNTIYF. The CDR3 bases are TGCGCCAGCAGCTTGCAGTCCGGAAACACCATATATTTT.

The chain combines TRBV3-1 (or the pseudogene TRBV3-2) with TRBJ2-1; D remains ambiguous. This CDR3 contains 17 residues. The V end was cut by 0 bases, the J end by 2 bases, with 14 bases between. Germline V gene lookup returns CDR1 LGHDT and CDR2 YNNKEL (reference sequence). The CDR3 protein is CASSQDSLEITYNEQFF. The CDR3 DNA reads TGTGCCAGCAGCCAAGATAGCCTAGAAATCACCTACAATGAGCAGTTCTTC.

The chain employs TRBV6-5 and TRBJ2-1, with TRBD2 identical over 7 bases. After removal of 6 bases from V and 6 bases from J, the junction contained 5 bases not matched to a gene. Germline CDR1 is MNHEY and CDR2 is SVGAGI. This CDR3 spans 13 amino acids. The CDR3 DNA reads TGTGCCAGCAGCCCACGACTAGCCAATGAGCAGTTCTTC. It specifies CASSPRLANEQFF.

This chain uses TRBV11-3 with TRBJ2-1; D gene uncertain. Trimming took off 1 base at V and 5 bases at J, with 12 bases between the two ends. Per germline, CDR1 SGHNT and CDR2 YENEEA. The CDR3 has 15 amino acids. The DNA of the CDR3 is TGTGCCAGCAGCTTAGGACTGTACCCTAACAATGAGCAGTTCTTC. It is translated as CASSLGLYPNNEQFF.

This rearrangement joins TRBV19 to TRBJ2-7; D is undetermined. The ends were cut back, 1 base at V and 0 bases at J, with 7 bases in the middle. Germline assignment: CDR1 LNHDA and CDR2 SQIVND (reference sequence). CDR3 size: 14 residues. CDR3 sequence (DNA): TGTGCCAGTAGTATAGCAGGTTACTCCTACGAGCAGTACTTC. It translates to CASSIAGYSYEQYF.

J is TRBJ2-1 and V is TRBV5-4; 7 nucleotides agree with TRBD2. Trimming cost V 4 bases and J 10 bases; bases outside gene matches: 14. Germline CDR1 SGHNT, CDR2 YYREEE (reference sequence). The CDR3 sequence is 15 residues long. In DNA form, the CDR3 reads TGTGCCAGCAGCGAACAAGCACAGCGGGGCCGGGAGCAGTTCTTC. Its protein is CASSEQAQRGREQFF.

This clone was recorded only once. The rearrangement joins TRBV27 to TRBJ1-2; 9 bases line up with TRBD1. Germline V CDR1 and CDR2: MNHEY, SMNVEV (reference sequence). This CDR3 is 15 amino acids long. The junction had 13 bases not matched to a gene; V was cut back by 5 bases and J by 9 bases. The CDR3 loop reads CASSERDRDRERYTF. As DNA, the CDR3 is TGTGCCAGCAGTGAACGGGACAGGGACAGGGAGCGCTACACCTTC.

In regard to this clone: The junction and the germline gene differ at one end; a read error may be behind it. The rearrangement links TRBV24-1 to TRBJ2-1, with TRBD1 as a possible D gene (7 bases). The length of the CDR3 is 16 residues. Germline CDR1 reads KGHDR; CDR2 reads SFDVKD. CDR3 nucleotide sequence: TGTGCCACCAGTGACCCAGGGGGAGGAACCTACGATGAGCAGTTCTTC. This gives the protein CATSDPGGGTYDEQFF.

This chain connects TRBV5-4 to TRBJ2-2; D is perhaps TRBD1 (6 bases). This CDR3 has 16 amino acids. CDR1 is SGHNT, CDR2 YYREEE, per germline (reference sequence). The V end lost 4 bases, the J end lost 6 bases, and 19 bases lay between the germline ends. CDR3 nucleotides: TGTGCCAGCAGCATTGGCCAGGGGAAGCTCGCCGGGGAGCTGTTTTTT. Its translation is CASSIGQGKLAGELFF.

This chain links TRBV5-6 with TRBJ1-1; perhaps TRBD1 as D (5 bases). Trimming stripped 2 bases from V and 3 bases from J, with 11 bases between. This CDR3 has 14 residues. Per germline, CDR1 SGHDT and CDR2 YYEEEE. The CDR3 loop reads CASSFGGADTEAFF. CDR3 in DNA: TGTGCCAGCAGCTTTGGTGGGGCGGACACTGAAGCTTTCTTT.

V is TRBV5-5 and J is TRBJ1-1; D is ambiguous. The germline gives CDR1 SGHKS, CDR2 YYEKEE (reference sequence). V dropped 5 bases and J dropped 7 bases, with 15 bases sitting between them. This CDR3 is built from 13 residues. The CDR3 nucleotides read TGTGCCAGCAGACCGTTACCTAACGGTGAAGCTTTCTTT. Translating gives CASRPLPNGEAFF.

The chain joins TRBV19 to TRBJ1-2, with D perhaps matching TRBD1 (6 bases). CDR1 is LNHDA, CDR2 SQIVND, per germline (reference sequence). The CDR3 length is 14 residues. V dropped 6 bases and J dropped 4 bases, with 15 bases sitting between them. CDR3 loop: CASSYQRDIYGYTF. The DNA of the CDR3 is TGTGCCAGTAGCTACCAAAGGGACATCTATGGCTACACCTTC.

Comment on this clone: The sample contains more than one DNA sequence encoding this CDR3. This chain joins TRBV5-1 and TRBJ2-1; TRBD1 agrees at 8 bases. V lost 0 bases to trimming and J lost 0 bases; unmatched junction nucleotides: 2. Germline V CDR1 and CDR2: SGHRS, YFSETQ. The CDR3 runs 16 residues. The CDR3 DNA reads as TGCGCCAGCAGCTTGGTAGGGACAGGCTCCTACAATGAGCAGTTCTTC. Encoded protein: CASSLVGTGSYNEQFF.

V and J are TRBV7-9 and TRBJ2-1, with D possibly TRBD2 on 5 matching bases. The CDR3 is 17 amino acids. V was pared by 5 bases and J by 0 bases, with 17 bases between. Germline lookup yields CDR1 SEHNR and CDR2 FQNEAQ (reference sequence). The CDR3 bases are TGTGCCAGCAGCCCAGGACTGACTACTAGCTCCTACAATGAGCAGTTCTTC. Protein: CASSPGLTTSSYNEQFF.

In DNA, the CDR3 is TGTGCCAGCAGCTTAATAGCAGGGGCGGGCGTTGGGCCGGAACTTGGAGCTTTCTTT. The encoded protein is CASSLIAGAGVGPELGAFF. J is TRBJ1-1 and V is TRBV5-5; D is possibly TRBD1 (6 bases). V was clipped by 2 bases and J by 10 bases, with 33 bases between them. Germline CDR1 SGHKS, CDR2 YYEKEE (reference sequence). The CDR3 is made up of 19 amino acids.

The chain has TRBV5-1 and TRBJ2-1; 8 bases are shared with TRBD2. V was pared by 4 bases and J by 4 bases, with 10 bases of the junction left unmatched. The germline V gene has CDR1 SGHRS and CDR2 YFSETQ. The CDR3 length is 16 residues. The CDR3 nucleotides read TGCGCCAGCAGCCCCCTTCCGGGAGGGTTGTACAATGAGCAGTTCTTC. It specifies CASSPLPGGLYNEQFF.

V gene TRBV7-8 combines with J gene TRBJ2-1, with D tentatively TRBD1 (5 bases). The length of the CDR3 is 14 residues. Trimming took 2 bases from V and 9 from J, leaving 14 bases between them. The V gene's germline CDR1 is SGHVS and CDR2 FQNEAQ. CDR3 sequence (DNA): TGTGCCAGCAGCTTATCTGGGGCCCACGGTGAGCAGTTCTTC. Residues: CASSLSGAHGEQFF.

This clone appeared a single time. The chain combines TRBV3-1 (or the pseudogene TRBV3-2) with TRBJ1-2, with 9 bases fitting TRBD1. J gave up 5 bases and V 4 bases, and 5 bases lay outside the gene matches. This CDR3 is 14 amino acids long. Germline loops: CDR1 LGHDT, CDR2 YNNKEL (reference sequence). The CDR3 DNA is TGTGCCAGCAGCCTGGGACAGGGCGGGTATGGCTACACCTTC. Translation: CASSLGQGGYGYTF.